The 15 T cell receptor beta chains below come from one sample, sequenced in a study of blood T cell repertoires in COVID-19. Using immunoSEQ multiplex PCR, the repertoire was profiled, and TCRdb retains in-frame clones only, with some absent. The sample carries some 340,000 clones, around 83% recorded once. Sequenced material: PBMCs or T cells enriched from blood (not recorded which). The receptors here all came from a woman aged 45 to 65 who had recovered from COVID-19.

This chain links TRBV2 with TRBJ2-1, with 12 nucleotides matching TRBD2. CDR3 length: 14 amino acids. CDR1 is SNHLY and CDR2 is FYNNEI in the germline V gene. Trimming at V came to 7 bases and at J to 10 bases, leaving 8 bases not matched to a gene. The CDR3 nucleotides are TGTGCCAGCAAAGGACTAGCGGGGCCGGGGGAGCAGTTCTTC. It codes for CASKGLAGPGEQFF.

This chain connects TRBV9 to TRBJ2-2, with TRBD1 as a possible D gene (7 bases). Looked up from germline, CDR1 is SGDLS and CDR2 is YYNGEE. The CDR3 is 15 residues long. V lost 3 bases and J 8 bases, leaving 17 bases between the germline ends. The CDR3, as DNA: TGTGCCAGCAGCGGAGGGGGGACAGCTCTAGGGGAGCTGTTTTTT. Translation gives CASSGGGTALGELFF.

The J gene is TRBJ2-3, the V gene TRBV18, with 12 nucleotides matching TRBD2. Germline V gene lookup returns CDR1 KGHSH and CDR2 LQKENI. The V segment lost 1 base and the J segment 2 bases; nucleotides outside the gene matches: 7. The CDR3 runs 18 residues. CDR3 loop: CASSPRATSGSPTDTQYF. The CDR3 nucleotides are TGTGCCAGCTCACCACGCGCGACTAGCGGGAGCCCCACAGATACGCAGTATTTT.

The V and J genes are TRBV11-1 and TRBJ1-1; D perhaps matches TRBD1 (5 bases). The CDR3 is 13 amino acids. With 5 bases removed from V and 3 bases from J, the gap between germline ends came to 10 bases. Germline assignment: CDR1 SGHAT and CDR2 FQDESV (reference sequence). CDR3 residues: CASSLIQDTEAFF. Written as DNA, the CDR3 is TGTGCCAGCAGCCTGATACAGGACACTGAAGCTTTCTTT. The full variable domain, with the rest looked up from reference TRBV11-1 and TRBJ1-1, is EAEVAQSPRYKITEKSQAVAFWCDPISGHATLYWYRQILGQGPELLVQFQDESVVDDSQLPKDRFSAERLKGVDSTLKIQPAELGDSAMYLCASSLIQDTEAFFGQGTRLTVV.

The chain employs TRBV27 and TRBJ1-2; 7 nucleotides line up with TRBD1. The length of the CDR3 is 13 residues. V trimming: 5 bases; J trimming: 7 bases; junction bases outside the gene matches: 7. Germline V CDR1 and CDR2: MNHEY, SMNVEV (reference sequence). CDR3 nucleotides: TGTGCCAGCAGTCTCCGGGACAGAGGTGGCTACACCTTC. The encoded protein is CASSLRDRGGYTF.

The genes are TRBV30 and TRBJ2-1; 9 bases match TRBD2. J lost 8 bases, V lost 4 bases, and 12 bases had no gene match. CDR1 is GTSNPN and CDR2 is SVGIG in the germline V gene (reference sequence). The CDR3 has 15 amino acids. The CDR3 here is CAWKILTSGGDEQFF. DNA for the CDR3: TGTGCCTGGAAGATACTGACTAGCGGCGGGGATGAGCAGTTCTTC. The variable domain in full, completed from reference TRBV30 and TRBJ2-1, reads SQTIHQWPATLVQPVGSPLSLECTVEGTSNPNLYWYRQAAGRGLQLLFYSVGIGQISSEVPQNLSASRPQDRQFILSSKKLLLSDSGFYLCAWKILTSGGDEQFFGPGTRLTVL.

J is TRBJ2-3 and V is TRBV4-1; D possibly corresponds to TRBD2 (6 bases). The CDR3 runs 16 residues. Trimming took 1 base from V and 0 from J, leaving 11 bases between them. Looked up from germline, CDR1 is MGHRA and CDR2 is YSYEKL. The CDR3, as DNA: TGCGCCAGCAGCCAAGGGGACTTCTCTAGCACAGATACGCAGTATTTT. Its translation: CASSQGDFSSTDTQYF.

Notes on this clone: At the DNA level, this CDR3 is encoded by other sequences in the same sample as well. The V call is TRBV9, the J call TRBJ1-1; 7 bases match TRBD1. This CDR3 spans 15 amino acids. Germline CDR1 reads SGDLS; CDR2 reads YYNGEE. V dropped 3 bases and J dropped 0; count of bases not matched to a gene: 5. The CDR3 region is CASSARQGLNTEAFF. The CDR3 coding sequence is TGTGCCAGCAGCGCGAGACAGGGTCTGAACACTGAAGCTTTCTTT. Looking up the rest from reference TRBV9 and TRBJ1-1 gives the full variable domain: DSGVTQTPKHLITATGQRVTLRCSPRSGDLSVYWYQQSLDQGLQFLIQYYNGEERAKGNILERFSAQQFPDLHSELNLSSLELGDSALYFCASSARQGLNTEAFFGQGTRLTVV.

The CDR3 DNA reads TGTGCCAGCAGCTTGGGACAGGGGGCAAGCTACACCTTC. Amino acid sequence: CASSLGQGASYTF. The rearrangement joins TRBV5-6 to TRBJ1-2, with 10 bases matching TRBD1. Germline V lookup: CDR1 SGHDT, CDR2 YYEEEE. The trim removed 0 bases at V and 9 bases at J, leaving 2 bases unmatched. There are 13 residues in the CDR3. The full variable domain, in which reference TRBV5-6 and TRBJ1-2 provide the parts outside the CDR3, is DAGVTQSPTHLIKTRGQQVTLRCSPKSGHDTVSWYQQALGQGPQFIFQYYEEEERQRGNFPDRFSGHQFPNYSSELNVNALLLGDSALYLCASSLGQGASYTFGSGTRLTVV.

This chain joins TRBV9 and TRBJ2-2, with D possibly matching TRBD2 (5 bases). V dropped 2 bases and J dropped 7 bases, with 15 bases sitting between them. The CDR3 totals 15 residues. Germline V CDR1 and CDR2: SGDLS, YYNGEE. CDR3 DNA sequence: TGTGCCAGCAGCGTCCACTCCCATGAGGGCGGGGAGCTGTTTTTT. This translates into CASSVHSHEGGELFF.

Notes on this clone: Other DNA variants within this sample encode the same CDR3. The J gene is TRBJ2-7, the V gene TRBV18, with D unclear. Trimming removed 0 bases at V and 3 bases at J, with 6 bases between. The V gene's germline CDR1 is KGHSH and CDR2 LQKENI. This CDR3 comprises 13 residues. CDR3 nucleotide sequence: TGTGCCAGCTCACCACCAGCTGGCTACGAGCAGTACTTC. Its protein is CASSPPAGYEQYF.

This clone was seen a handful of times. This chain links TRBV28 with TRBJ1-2; perhaps TRBD1 as D (5 bases). Between the trimmed V and J ends, which lost 8 bases and 8 bases, there was a span of 18 bases. The CDR3 has 13 residues. Per the germline V gene, CDR1 is MDHEN and CDR2 is SYDVKM. The CDR3 nucleotides are TGTGCCAGCCAAACGGGGGGATACGGCGGCTACACCTTC. Translating it yields CASQTGGYGGYTF.

The chain has TRBV6-5 and TRBJ2-3, with a weak D call TRBD2 (5 bases). Trimming stripped 4 bases from V and 1 base from J, with 9 bases between. The CDR3 runs to 14 residues. Germline V gene lookup returns CDR1 MNHEY and CDR2 SVGAGI. The CDR3 coding sequence is TGTGCCAGCAGTTCTGGGCGGGGCACAGATACGCAGTATTTT. This sequence encodes CASSSGRGTDTQYF.

Concerning this clone: This specimen includes other DNA sequences encoding the same CDR3. This chain uses TRBV28 with TRBJ1-1; D gene ambiguous. V lost 5 bases and J lost 4, with 8 bases in between. CDR3 length equals 12 residues. Looked up from germline, CDR1 is MDHEN and CDR2 is SYDVKM. The CDR3 DNA is TGTGCCAGCAGTCTGGCGGGCACTGAAGCTTTCTTT. This gives the protein CASSLAGTEAFF.

The chain is built from TRBV7-9 and TRBJ1-2; D gene unclear. This CDR3 region has 14 residues. V shed 1 base and J shed 5 bases, with 11 bases lying between them. Germline assignment: CDR1 SEHNR and CDR2 FQNEAQ (reference sequence). CDR3 in amino acids: CASSLDVPGYGYTF. The CDR3 DNA is TGTGCCAGCAGCTTAGACGTCCCGGGGTATGGCTACACCTTC.